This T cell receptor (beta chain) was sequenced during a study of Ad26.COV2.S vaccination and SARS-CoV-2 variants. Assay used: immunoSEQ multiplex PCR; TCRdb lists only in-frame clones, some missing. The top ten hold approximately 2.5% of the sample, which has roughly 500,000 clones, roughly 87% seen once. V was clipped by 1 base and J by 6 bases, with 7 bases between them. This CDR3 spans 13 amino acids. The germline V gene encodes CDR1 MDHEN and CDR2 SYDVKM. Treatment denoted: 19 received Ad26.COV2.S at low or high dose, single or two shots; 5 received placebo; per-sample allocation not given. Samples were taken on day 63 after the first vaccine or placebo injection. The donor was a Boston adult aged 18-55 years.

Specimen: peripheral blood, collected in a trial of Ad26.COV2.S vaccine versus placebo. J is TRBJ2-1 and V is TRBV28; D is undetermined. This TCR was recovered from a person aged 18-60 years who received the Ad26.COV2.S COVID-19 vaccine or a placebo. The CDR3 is CASSLFSVNEQFF. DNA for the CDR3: TGTGCCAGCAGTTTATTCAGCGTCAATGAGCAGTTCTTC.